The 9 T cell receptor beta chains presented below share a single source sample, sequenced in a study of shared clonotypes between healthy human individuals. Sequencing used immunoSEQ multiplex PCR; TCRdb keeps in-frame clones, though not all of them. This table holds about 490,000 clones, 76% found once. The sample was PBMCs. Receptors were obtained from a woman between 35 and 50 years old in good health. Some clones in this sample may be carry-over from other donors' samples.

J is TRBJ2-7 and V is TRBV7-9, with 7 bases identical to TRBD2. The CDR3 has 17 amino acids. The germline gives CDR1 SEHNR, CDR2 FQNEAQ (reference sequence). Trimming cost V 5 bases and J 7 bases; bases outside gene matches: 20. This CDR3 reads CASSPRGVPSGSGEQYF. The CDR3 nucleotides are TGTGCCAGCAGCCCCCGAGGTGTTCCTAGCGGCAGTGGGGAGCAGTACTTC.

The genes are TRBV10-3 and TRBJ2-7, with 10 nucleotides matching TRBD2. Trimming cost V 6 bases and J 3 bases; bases outside gene matches: 5. The CDR3 sequence is 14 residues long. Germline assignment: CDR1 ENHRY and CDR2 SYGVKD. The CDR3 loop reads CAISEREGVYEQYF. The CDR3 DNA is TGTGCCATCAGCGAGCGGGAGGGGGTCTACGAGCAGTACTTC.

Concerning this clone itself: This sequence is one base from a far larger clone and is likely a read error. The sample contains more than one DNA sequence encoding this CDR3. V usage is TRBV4-2 and J usage is TRBJ2-7, with D perhaps assigned TRBD1 or TRBD2 (5 bases each). The CDR3 contains 16 residues. Germline CDR1 is LGHNA and CDR2 is YNFKEQ. The CDR3 DNA reads as TGTGCCAGCAGCCAAGACGAGGGGCAGGGCGTCGACGAACAGTACTTC. This codes for CASSQDEGQGVDEQYF.

Notes on this clone: Other nucleotide sequences from this sample produce the same CDR3. This chain joins TRBV29-1 and TRBJ2-3, with TRBD2 matching over 9 bases. The CDR3 length is 13 residues. V lost 5 bases to trimming and J lost 1 base; unmatched junction nucleotides: 1. Germline lookup yields CDR1 SQVTM and CDR2 ANQGSEA. The CDR3: CSVKREGTDTQYF. The DNA of the CDR3 is TGCAGCGTTAAGCGGGAGGGCACAGATACGCAGTATTTT.

The V call is TRBV6-6, the J call TRBJ2-3; D is perhaps TRBD1 (6 bases). With 5 bases removed from V and 7 bases from J, the gap between germline ends came to 16 bases. The V gene's germline CDR1 is MNHNY and CDR2 SVGAGI (reference sequence). This CDR3 is 14 amino acids long. For the CDR3, the DNA is TGTGCCAGCAGTACAACAGGGTTATCAAATACGCAGTATTTT. Translated: CASSTTGLSNTQYF.

This clone was picked up one time. J is TRBJ1-2 and V is TRBV7-2; D gene unclear. V lost 4 bases and J 14 bases, leaving 14 bases between the germline ends. The germline V gene has CDR1 SGHTA and CDR2 FQGNSA. The length of the CDR3 is 11 residues. CDR3 coding DNA: TGTGCCAGCAGCTGGGGTGGCGCCGAGACCTTC. Its translation: CASSWGGAETF.

The genes are TRBV5-1 and TRBJ2-3; weak D call: TRBD1 (5 bases). The germline V gene encodes CDR1 SGHRS and CDR2 YFSETQ. With 1 base removed from V and 3 bases from J, the gap between germline ends came to 9 bases. There are 14 residues in the CDR3. The DNA for the CDR3 is TGCGCCAGCAGCTTGAACAGGATAACAGATACGCAGTATTTT. Its protein product is CASSLNRITDTQYF.

This chain uses TRBV10-3 with TRBJ1-1; 10 nucleotides align to TRBD1. The germline V gene has CDR1 ENHRY and CDR2 SYGVKD. This CDR3 has 15 amino acids. V was clipped by 7 bases and J by 3 bases; unmatched bases: 8. The DNA for the CDR3 is TGTGCCATCACCGAGGGGACAGGGGTGGACACTGAAGCTTTCTTT. Its translation is CAITEGTGVDTEAFF.

This clone was counted at least ten times. Other DNA sequences in the sample encode the same CDR3. The chain carries TRBV6-4 and TRBJ2-2, with D perhaps TRBD1 (5 bases). The CDR3 is 17 amino acids. Germline CDR1 reads MRHNA; CDR2 reads SNTAGT. V was cut by 3 bases and J by 1 base, with 15 bases left in between. The CDR3 DNA reads TGTGCCAGCAGTGATTCACAGGATTCAAAGAACACCGGGGAGCTGTTTTTT. Residues: CASSDSQDSKNTGELFF.